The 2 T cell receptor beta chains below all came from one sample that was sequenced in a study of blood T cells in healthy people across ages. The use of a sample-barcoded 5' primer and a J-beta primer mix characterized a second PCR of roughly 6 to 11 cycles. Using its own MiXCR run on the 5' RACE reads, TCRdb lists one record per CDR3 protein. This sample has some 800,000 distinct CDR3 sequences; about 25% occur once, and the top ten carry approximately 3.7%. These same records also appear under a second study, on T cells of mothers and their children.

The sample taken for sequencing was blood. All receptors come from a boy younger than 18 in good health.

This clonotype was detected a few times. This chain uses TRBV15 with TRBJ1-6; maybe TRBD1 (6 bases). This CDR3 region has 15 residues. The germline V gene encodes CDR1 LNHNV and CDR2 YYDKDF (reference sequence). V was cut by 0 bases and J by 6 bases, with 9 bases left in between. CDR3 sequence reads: CATSRELGGNSPLHF. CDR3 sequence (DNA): TGTGCCACCAGCAGAGAGTTAGGGGGTAATTCACCCCTCCACTTT.

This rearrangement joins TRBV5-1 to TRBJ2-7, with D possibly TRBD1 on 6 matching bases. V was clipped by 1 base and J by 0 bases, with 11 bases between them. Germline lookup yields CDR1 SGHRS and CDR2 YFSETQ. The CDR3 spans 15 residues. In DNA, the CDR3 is TGCGCCAGCAGCTTGTCGCAGGGGCTCTCCTACGAGCAGTACTTC. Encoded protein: CASSLSQGLSYEQYF.